One sample yielded the 14 T cell receptor beta chains listed below, sequenced in a study of OX40 agonist ivuxolimab in advanced cancers. Method: immunoSEQ multiplex PCR; TCRdb's copy keeps in-frame clones and lacks some. The profile covers around 41,000 clones, with about 89% appearing a single time and about 0.6% taken by the ten largest. Sequenced here: CD4+ or CD8+ T cells sorted from blood, sampled in a trial of the OX40 agonist ivuxolimab. The receptors stem from an adult with an advanced solid tumor such as melanoma, head and neck, liver or kidney cancer.

V is TRBV10-2 and J is TRBJ2-7, with D hard to call. Germline CDR1 is WSHSY and CDR2 is SAAADI. The CDR3 sequence is 11 residues long. Trimming stripped 3 bases from V and 0 bases from J, with 0 bases between. CDR3 DNA sequence: TGCGCCAGCAGTGACTCCTACGAGCAGTACTTC. Translation gives CASSDSYEQYF.

The chain combines TRBV9 with TRBJ1-6; 8 bases align to TRBD1. Germline CDR1 and CDR2: SGDLS and YYNGEE. CDR3 length equals 14 residues. Unmatched junction bases numbered 5, after V lost 3 bases and J lost 9 bases. The CDR3 region has the DNA TGTGCCAGCAGCGCGGACAGGGCGTTTTCACCCCTCCACTTT. It codes for CASSADRAFSPLHF.

The chain uses TRBV5-1 and TRBJ2-1; D remains ambiguous. Germline V lookup: CDR1 SGHRS, CDR2 YFSETQ. The ends were cut back, 4 bases at V and 7 bases at J, with 6 bases in the middle. The CDR3 totals 11 residues. CDR3 sequence reads: CASSLLNEQFF. DNA of the CDR3: TGCGCCAGCAGCCTTTTGAATGAGCAGTTCTTC.

This clone has just one count. The chain employs TRBV7-3 and TRBJ2-2, with TRBD1 as a possible D gene (5 bases). Germline V gene sequence: CDR1 SGHTA, CDR2 FQGTGA. Between the trimmed V and J ends, which lost 1 base and 1 base, there was a span of 10 bases. This CDR3 has 16 residues. CDR3 bases: TGTGCCAGCAGCTTAAACACCAGGGAGAACACCGGGGAGCTGTTTTTT. It translates to CASSLNTRENTGELFF. The variable domain in full, with the rest retrieved from reference TRBV7-3 and TRBJ2-2, is GAGVSQTPSNKVTEKGKYVELRCDPISGHTALYWYRQSLGQGPEFLIYFQGTGAADDSGLPNDRFFAVRPEGSVSTLKIQRTERGDSAVYLCASSLNTRENTGELFFGEGSRLTVL.

A single count supports this clone. The gene calls are TRBV4-2 and TRBJ2-7, with D perhaps assigned TRBD1 or TRBD2 (6 bases each). The V gene lost 1 base and the J gene lost 7 bases, with 20 bases spanning the gap. CDR1 and CDR2 from the germline V gene are LGHNA and YNFKEQ. There are 16 residues in the CDR3. CDR3 protein: CASSQALSAGAGEQYF. The CDR3 nucleotides read TGTGCCAGCAGCCAAGCCCTCTCGGCAGGGGCGGGAGAGCAGTACTTC.

This clone was found a few times. The CDR3 sequence is CASSFNRGYQPQHF. The CDR3 DNA reads as TGTGCCAGCAGCTTTAACAGGGGCTACCAGCCCCAGCATTTT. The rearrangement uses TRBV5-6 and TRBJ1-5, with TRBD1 identical over 7 bases. The CDR3 spans 14 residues. Germline V gene data show CDR1 as SGHDT and CDR2 as YYEEEE. Trimming cost V 2 bases and J 7 bases; bases outside gene matches: 6.

This chain links TRBV2 with TRBJ2-7; a possible D gene is TRBD1 (6 bases). The CDR3 contains 14 residues. Germline assignment: CDR1 SNHLY and CDR2 FYNNEI. V gave up 2 bases and J gave up 2 bases, with 10 bases separating them. The CDR3 loop is CASSEQGLPYEQYF. CDR3 bases: TGTGCCAGCAGTGAACAGGGGCTACCCTACGAGCAGTACTTC.

J is TRBJ1-1 and V is TRBV18, with D unclear. This CDR3 has 15 residues. Germline values: CDR1 KGHSH, CDR2 LQKENI. Trimming cost V 3 bases and J 1 base, with 12 bases left between them. CDR3 loop: CASSPGVNRNTEAFF. The CDR3 DNA is TGTGCCAGCTCACCTGGGGTTAATCGGAACACTGAAGCTTTCTTT.

The V call is TRBV5-1, the J call TRBJ1-1; TRBD1 matches at 9 bases. Per the germline V gene, CDR1 is SGHRS and CDR2 is YFSETQ. V lost 4 bases, J lost 5 bases, and 18 bases stayed unmatched. This CDR3 is 18 amino acids long. The CDR3 loop reads CASSKGAGTGLFRTEAFF. The CDR3 nucleotides read TGCGCCAGCAGCAAGGGCGCCGGGACAGGGCTATTTAGAACTGAAGCTTTCTTT.

This chain uses TRBV11-2 with TRBJ1-2, with D unresolved. CDR3 length: 13 amino acids. The V and J ends lost 5 bases and 5 bases respectively, with 12 bases between them. Germline CDR1 and CDR2: SGHAT and FQNNGV. The CDR3 nucleotides read TGTGCCAGCAGCCCGGACGAAGGGTATGGCTACACCTTC. Its translation is CASSPDEGYGYTF. The full variable domain, completed using reference TRBV11-2 and TRBJ1-2, is EAGVAQSPRYKIIEKRQSVAFWCNPISGHATLYWYQQILGQGPKLLIQFQNNGVVDDSQLPKDRFSAERLKGVDSTLKIQPAKLEDSAVYLCASSPDEGYGYTFGSGTRLTVV.

This sequence joins TRBV7-3 and TRBJ2-7, with D hard to call. V was shortened by 5 bases and J by 6 bases, with 14 bases between the two germline ends. Germline CDR1 is SGHTA and CDR2 is FQGTGA. CDR3 length: 13 residues. The CDR3 nucleotides read TGTGCCAGCAGCCCGGAAATCGGCGGCGAGCAGTACTTC. This encodes CASSPEIGGEQYF.

This sequence joins TRBV11-1 and TRBJ2-4; 7 bases fit TRBD2. Germline CDR1 SGHAT, CDR2 FQDESV (reference sequence). The V segment lost 5 bases and the J segment 3 bases; nucleotides outside the gene matches: 7. The CDR3 spans 15 residues. The CDR3 DNA reads TGTGCCAGCAGCCCCCCCGGGGGGAGCAAAAACATTCAGTACTTC. Translation: CASSPPGGSKNIQYF.

This sequence joins TRBV2 and TRBJ2-5; 9 bases match TRBD1. V shed 5 bases and J 3 bases; nucleotides not matched to a gene: 4. This CDR3 region has 14 residues. The germline gives CDR1 SNHLY, CDR2 FYNNEI. This CDR3 reads CASSKQGAEETQYF. The CDR3 DNA is TGTGCCAGCAGTAAACAGGGGGCTGAAGAGACCCAGTACTTC. Full variable domain (rest looked up from reference TRBV2 and TRBJ2-5): EPEVTQTPSHQVTQMGQEVILRCVPISNHLYFYWYRQILGQKVEFLVSFYNNEISEKSEIFDDQFSVERPDGSNFTLKIRSTKLEDSAMYFCASSKQGAEETQYFGPGTRLLVL.

V and J are TRBV6-1 and TRBJ1-2; D not certain. The CDR3 has 13 amino acids. The V and J ends lost 7 bases and 4 bases respectively, with 13 bases between them. From germline, CDR1 is MNHNS and CDR2 SASEGT. The CDR3 sequence is CASTQAVGYGYTF. CDR3 coding DNA: TGTGCCAGCACTCAAGCTGTAGGCTATGGCTACACCTTC.